These 17 T cell receptor beta chains were sequenced from one sample in a study of blood T cell repertoires in COVID-19. Measured with immunoSEQ multiplex PCR; TCRdb has only the in-frame clones, and not every one. Counted here are about 70,000 clones, about nine tenths occurring once; the ten biggest clones make up 29%. The sample was peripheral blood. These receptor sequences come from a woman older than 75 with active or convalescent COVID-19.

The rearrangement uses TRBV6-5 and TRBJ1-4; D possibly corresponds to TRBD1 (6 bases). Germline CDR1 MNHEY, CDR2 SVGAGI. The CDR3 is 15 amino acids. V was shortened by 0 bases and J by 5 bases, with 10 bases between the two germline ends. CDR3 protein: CASSYSTGRNEKLFF. As DNA, the CDR3 is TGTGCCAGCAGTTACTCGACAGGCAGGAATGAAAAACTGTTTTTT.

The chain has TRBV3-1 (or the pseudogene TRBV3-2) and TRBJ1-4; TRBD1 might be the D (6 bases). Deletions cut 5 bases from V and 3 bases from J, with 7 bases between. Germline V gives CDR1 LGHDT, CDR2 YNNKEL (reference sequence). The CDR3 has 13 amino acids. The CDR3 DNA follows: TGTGCCAGCAGCGGACAGCCTAATGAAAAACTGTTTTTT. It is translated as CASSGQPNEKLFF.

The chain joins TRBV7-9 to TRBJ1-3; TRBD1 might be the D (6 bases). CDR3 length: 16 residues. V was clipped by 6 bases and J by 4 bases, with 19 bases between them. In germline, CDR1 is SEHNR, CDR2 FQNEAQ (reference sequence). The CDR3 DNA sequence: TGTGCCAGCAGTACTGTCATCGGGGGGGCAGGAAACACCATATATTTT. Its protein product is CASSTVIGGAGNTIYF.

The chain combines TRBV19 with TRBJ1-1, with TRBD1 matching over 10 bases. V dropped 5 bases and J dropped 6; count of bases not matched to a gene: 3. CDR1 is LNHDA, CDR2 SQIVND, per germline (reference sequence). The CDR3 length is 13 residues. The CDR3 here is CASSAGTGAEAFF. In DNA, the CDR3 is TGTGCCAGTAGTGCCGGGACAGGGGCTGAAGCTTTCTTT.

This clone was found many times. This chain uses TRBV24-1 with TRBJ1-2; D not certain. The V gene lost 8 bases and the J gene lost 6 bases, with 6 bases spanning the gap. Germline assignment: CDR1 KGHDR and CDR2 SFDVKD. The CDR3 has 10 residues. The CDR3 DNA reads as TGTGCCACCATTCCCGATGGCTACACCTTC. This gives the protein CATIPDGYTF.

V gene TRBV6-7 combines with J gene TRBJ1-2; D is possibly TRBD1 (5 bases). TRBV6-7 is reported as an ORF; its role is uncertain. The CDR3 sequence is 12 residues long. The germline V and J ends were trimmed by 8 bases and 2 bases, with 9 bases remaining between them. CDR3 coding DNA: TGTGCCAGCCGACAGAGCAACTATGGCTACACCTTC. Translated: CASRQSNYGYTF.

This clone was detected once. This rearrangement joins TRBV3-1 (or the pseudogene TRBV3-2) to TRBJ2-3; 7 bases fit TRBD1. The CDR3 covers 16 residues. Looked up from germline, CDR1 is LGHDT and CDR2 is YNNKEL (reference sequence). J lost 1 base, V lost 3 bases, and 7 bases had no gene match. DNA for the CDR3: TGTGCCAGCAGCCAGAGAGCCCAGGGGGGCACAGATACGCAGTATTTT. It is translated as CASSQRAQGGTDTQYF.

The chain uses TRBV25-1 and TRBJ2-1; no reliable D call. This CDR3 region has 10 residues. Germline CDR1 MGHDK, CDR2 SYGVNS. With 6 bases removed from V and 5 bases from J, the gap between germline ends came to 2 bases. CDR3 amino acids: CASSDNEQFF. DNA for the CDR3: TGTGCCAGCAGCGACAATGAGCAGTTCTTC. The variable domain in full, with the rest retrieved from reference TRBV25-1 and TRBJ2-1, is EADIYQTPRYLVIGTGKKITLECSQTMGHDKMYWYQQDPGMELHLIHYSYGVNSTEKGDLSSESTVSRIRTEHFPLTLESARPSHTSQYLCASSDNEQFFGPGTRLTVL.

This sequence joins TRBV9 and TRBJ2-5; the D gene is possibly TRBD2 (6 bases). V was pared by 4 bases and J by 8 bases, with 15 bases between. Per the germline V gene, CDR1 is SGDLS and CDR2 is YYNGEE. The CDR3 spans 13 residues. The CDR3 DNA sequence: TGTGCCAGCAGCCCCATTACGGAGGGAACCCAGTACTTC. Amino acid sequence: CASSPITEGTQYF.

This clone was detected once. The V call is TRBV11-2, the J call TRBJ2-5, with 7 bases that match TRBD1. The V gene's germline CDR1 is SGHAT and CDR2 FQNNGV. V was clipped by 5 bases and J by 4 bases; unmatched bases: 19. CDR3 size: 18 residues. The CDR3 nucleotides are TGTGCCAGCAGCGTAGTGCATGGCGGCCTGGGACAGAGAGAGACCCAGTACTTC. This sequence encodes CASSVVHGGLGQRETQYF.

The chain recombines TRBV6-5 with TRBJ2-7; TRBD1 might be the D (6 bases). The germline V gene has CDR1 MNHEY and CDR2 SVGAGI. V lost 4 bases to trimming and J lost 3 bases, with 10 bases between them. The CDR3 spans 13 residues. The CDR3 coding sequence is TGTGCCAGCAGTTGGGGCAGGGGCTACGAGCAGTACTTC. Its translation is CASSWGRGYEQYF.

The chain links TRBV15 to TRBJ1-3; D perhaps matches TRBD1 (5 bases). CDR1 LNHNV and CDR2 YYDKDF come from the germline V gene (reference sequence). This CDR3 has 16 residues. The V end was cut by 1 base, the J end by 3 bases, with 13 bases between. The CDR3 protein is CATSRVIRVGGNTIYF. CDR3 in DNA: TGTGCCACCAGCAGAGTAATCAGGGTGGGTGGAAACACCATATATTTT.

The chain recombines TRBV7-8 with TRBJ2-7; 7 positions agree with TRBD2. Germline V gene data show CDR1 as SGHVS and CDR2 as FQNEAQ. This CDR3 is 14 amino acids long. V was clipped by 7 bases and J by 3 bases; unmatched bases: 9. CDR3 coding DNA: TGTGCCAGCACTCCTACACCGGGGGGCTACGAGCAGTACTTC. Protein sequence: CASTPTPGGYEQYF.

This clone appeared a few times. This chain links TRBV7-2 with TRBJ2-7, with 10 nucleotides matching TRBD1. From germline, CDR1 is SGHTA and CDR2 FQGNSA. The CDR3 runs to 15 residues. V lost 5 bases to trimming and J lost 4 bases; unmatched junction nucleotides: 8. The CDR3 region has the DNA TGTGCCAGCAGCCCCGGACAGGGGGTAACGTACGAGCAGTACTTC. This translates into CASSPGQGVTYEQYF.

The chain links TRBV29-1 to TRBJ1-2, with 10 bases identical to TRBD1. V lost 6 bases to trimming and J lost 3 bases; unmatched junction nucleotides: 4. CDR3 length: 13 amino acids. Germline values: CDR1 SQVTM, CDR2 ANQGSEA. CDR3 sequence (DNA): TGCAGCGTCGCGGACAGGGGGGACTATGGCTACACCTTC. Its translation is CSVADRGDYGYTF.

The chain is built from TRBV15 and TRBJ1-1; tentatively, D is TRBD1 (5 bases). V was pared by 0 bases and J by 2 bases, with 7 bases between. This CDR3 is built from 14 residues. CDR1 is LNHNV, CDR2 YYDKDF, per germline (reference sequence). CDR3 loop: CATSREGGNTEAFF. For the CDR3, the DNA is TGTGCCACCAGCAGAGAGGGGGGTAACACTGAAGCTTTCTTT.

The V and J genes are TRBV11-1 and TRBJ1-2; D may be TRBD1 (5 bases). Trimming removed 5 bases from V and 5 bases from J, with 9 bases in between. This CDR3 is 12 amino acids long. Germline assignment: CDR1 SGHAT and CDR2 FQDESV (reference sequence). This CDR3 is CASSITGYGYTF. For the CDR3, the DNA is TGTGCCAGCAGCATTACAGGTTATGGCTACACCTTC.